The clone carrying this T cell receptor beta chain was counted only a few times. Germline V gene sequence: CDR1 DFQATT, CDR2 SNEGSKA (reference sequence). The CDR3 is 16 amino acids. V was pared by 1 base and J by 1 base, with 14 bases between. TCRdb re-called the 5' RACE reads through MiXCR, storing one row per CDR3 protein. Of about 350,000 distinct CDR3 sequences listed, roughly an eighth are singletons. The data were obtained in a study of T-cell memory formation after mild COVID-19. The origin of this receptor is a man between 18 and 29 years old who had mild COVID-19 (a few samples of this study predate the infection). Cell type and time point are not known. The sequenced sample consisted of PBMCs or a T cell subset sorted from them (not recorded which). The J gene is TRBJ2-1, the V gene TRBV20-1; tentatively, D is TRBD2 (5 bases). CDR3 sequence (DNA): TGCAGTGCTAGAGCCGAGGGATCCTGGTCCTACAATGAGCAGTTCTTC. Amino acid sequence: CSARAEGSWSYNEQFF.